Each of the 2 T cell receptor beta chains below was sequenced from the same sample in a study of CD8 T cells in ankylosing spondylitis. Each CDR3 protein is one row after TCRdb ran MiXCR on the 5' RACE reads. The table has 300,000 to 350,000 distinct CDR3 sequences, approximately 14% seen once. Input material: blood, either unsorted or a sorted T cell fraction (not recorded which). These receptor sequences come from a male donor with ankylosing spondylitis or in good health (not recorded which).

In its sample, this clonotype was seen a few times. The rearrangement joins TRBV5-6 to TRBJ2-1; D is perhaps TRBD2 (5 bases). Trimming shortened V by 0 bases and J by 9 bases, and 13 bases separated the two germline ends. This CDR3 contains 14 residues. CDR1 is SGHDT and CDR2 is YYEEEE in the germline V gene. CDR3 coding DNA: TGTGCCAGCAGCTTGGATCCTAGCAAGGCTGAGCAGTTCTTC. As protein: CASSLDPSKAEQFF.

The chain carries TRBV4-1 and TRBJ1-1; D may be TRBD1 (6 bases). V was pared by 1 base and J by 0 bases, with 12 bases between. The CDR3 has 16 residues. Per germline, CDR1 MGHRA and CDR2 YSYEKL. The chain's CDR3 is CASSQGRGGLNTEAFF. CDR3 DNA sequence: TGCGCCAGCAGCCAAGGAAGGGGGGGGTTGAACACTGAAGCTTTCTTT.